The subject of this entry is one TCR beta chain. This specimen belongs to a study of CD8 T cells in Susac syndrome. The V gene's germline CDR1 is DFQATT and CDR2 SNEGSKA (reference sequence). V gave up 0 bases and J gave up 7 bases; unmatched junction bases: 15. The length of the CDR3 is 18 residues. Reverse transcription used roughly 0.45 to 1 ug RNA and random hexamers. TCRdb itself ran the immunoSEQ multiplex PCR reads through MiXCR, one entry per CDR3 protein. Found here are roughly 80,000 distinct CDR3 sequences, 94% of them singletons; the top ten hold roughly 0.27%. Sequencing was carried out using CD8+ T cells from PBMCs. This chain joins TRBV20-1 and TRBJ2-3; 11 nucleotides line up with TRBD2. This TCR was recovered from a human donor in good health. The CDR3 bases are TGCAGTGCTAGAGATCGACTAGCGGGACTCTCTGTCCACAATACGCAGTATTTT. It translates to CSARDRLAGLSVHNTQYF.